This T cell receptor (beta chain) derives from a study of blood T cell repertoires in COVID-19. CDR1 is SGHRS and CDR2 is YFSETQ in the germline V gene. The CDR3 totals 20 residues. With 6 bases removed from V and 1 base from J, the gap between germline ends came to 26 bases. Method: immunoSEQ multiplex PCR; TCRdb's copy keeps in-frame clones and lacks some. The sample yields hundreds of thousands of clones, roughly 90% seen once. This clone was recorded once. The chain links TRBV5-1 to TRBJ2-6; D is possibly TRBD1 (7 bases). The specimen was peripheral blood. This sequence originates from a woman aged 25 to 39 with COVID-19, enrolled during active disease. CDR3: CASMSEGAKNIASGANVLTF. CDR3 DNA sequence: TGCGCCAGCATGTCGGAGGGGGCGAAAAACATAGCTTCTGGGGCCAACGTCCTGACTTTC.